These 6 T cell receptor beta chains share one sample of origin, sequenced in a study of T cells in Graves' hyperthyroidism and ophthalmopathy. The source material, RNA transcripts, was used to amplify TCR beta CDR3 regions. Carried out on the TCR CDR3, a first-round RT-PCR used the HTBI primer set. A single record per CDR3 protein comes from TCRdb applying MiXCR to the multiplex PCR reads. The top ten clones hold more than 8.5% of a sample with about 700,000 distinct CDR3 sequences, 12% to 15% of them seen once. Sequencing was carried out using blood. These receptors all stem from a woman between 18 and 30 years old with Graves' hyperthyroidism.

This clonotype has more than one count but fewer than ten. The DNA for the CDR3 is TGTGCCACCAGTGACCCGGGGACAGGGGAAGGCTACACCTTC. Its translation: CATSDPGTGEGYTF. This chain connects TRBV24-1 to TRBJ1-2; 10 bases fit TRBD1. CDR3 length: 14 residues. V shed 4 bases and J 8 bases; nucleotides not matched to a gene: 6. Germline CDR1 reads KGHDR; CDR2 reads SFDVKD.

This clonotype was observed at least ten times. CDR3: CSVEKIYDQQYF. The CDR3 DNA sequence: TGCAGCGTTGAAAAGATCTACGACCAGCAGTACTTC. This chain joins TRBV29-1 and TRBJ2-5; D ambiguous. The V gene's germline CDR1 is SQVTM and CDR2 ANQGSEA. V lost 2 bases to trimming and J lost 11 bases, with 15 bases between them. The CDR3 covers 12 residues.

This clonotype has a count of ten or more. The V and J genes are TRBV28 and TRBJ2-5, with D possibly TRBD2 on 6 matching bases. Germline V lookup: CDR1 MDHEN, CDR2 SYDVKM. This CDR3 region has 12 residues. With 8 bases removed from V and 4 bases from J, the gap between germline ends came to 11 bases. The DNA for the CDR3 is TGTGCCAGCCGGGCCGGGAGAGAGACCCAGTACTTC. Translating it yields CASRAGRETQYF.

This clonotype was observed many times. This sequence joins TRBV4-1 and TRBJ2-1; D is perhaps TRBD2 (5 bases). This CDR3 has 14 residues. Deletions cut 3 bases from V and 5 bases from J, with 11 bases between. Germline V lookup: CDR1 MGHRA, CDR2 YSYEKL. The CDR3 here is CASSHLGLDNEQFF. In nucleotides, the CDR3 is TGCGCCAGCAGCCATCTCGGACTCGACAATGAGCAGTTCTTC.

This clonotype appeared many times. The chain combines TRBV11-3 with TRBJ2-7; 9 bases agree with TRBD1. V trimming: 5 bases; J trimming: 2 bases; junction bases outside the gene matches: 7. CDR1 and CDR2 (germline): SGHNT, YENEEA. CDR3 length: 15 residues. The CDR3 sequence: CASSAWTGDPYEQYF. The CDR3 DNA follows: TGTGCCAGCAGCGCGTGGACAGGGGACCCCTACGAGCAGTACTTC. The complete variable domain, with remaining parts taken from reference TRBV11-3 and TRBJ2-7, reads EAGVVQSPRYKIIEKKQPVAFWCNPISGHNTLYWYLQNLGQGPELLIRYENEEAVDDSQLPKDRFSAERLKGVDSTLKIQPAELGDSAVYLCASSAWTGDPYEQYFGPGTRLTVT.

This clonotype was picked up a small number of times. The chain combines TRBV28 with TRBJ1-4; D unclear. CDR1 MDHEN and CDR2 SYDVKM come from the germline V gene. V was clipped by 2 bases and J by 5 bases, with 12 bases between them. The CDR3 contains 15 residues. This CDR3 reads CASSLMSKWNEKLFF. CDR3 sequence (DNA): TGTGCCAGCAGTTTAATGTCCAAGTGGAATGAAAAACTGTTTTTT. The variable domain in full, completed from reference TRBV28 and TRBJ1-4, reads DVKVTQSSRYLVKRTGEKVFLECVQDMDHENMFWYRQDPGLGLRLIYFSYDVKMKEKGDIPEGYSVSREKKERFSLILESASTNQTSMYLCASSLMSKWNEKLFFGSGTQLSVL.